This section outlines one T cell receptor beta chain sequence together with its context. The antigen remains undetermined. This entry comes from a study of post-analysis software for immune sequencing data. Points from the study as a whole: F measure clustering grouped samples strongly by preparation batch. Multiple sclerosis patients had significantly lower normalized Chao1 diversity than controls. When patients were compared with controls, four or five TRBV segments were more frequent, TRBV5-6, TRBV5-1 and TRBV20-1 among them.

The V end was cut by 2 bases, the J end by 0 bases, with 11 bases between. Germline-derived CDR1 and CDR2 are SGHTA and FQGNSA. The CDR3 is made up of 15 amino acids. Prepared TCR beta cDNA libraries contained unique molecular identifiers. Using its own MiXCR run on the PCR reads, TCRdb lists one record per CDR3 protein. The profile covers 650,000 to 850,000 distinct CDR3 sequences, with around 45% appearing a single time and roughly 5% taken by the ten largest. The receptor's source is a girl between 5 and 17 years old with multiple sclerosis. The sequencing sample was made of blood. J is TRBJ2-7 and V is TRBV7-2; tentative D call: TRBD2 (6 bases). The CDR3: CASSLFGGDSYEQYF. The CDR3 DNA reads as TGTGCCAGCAGCTTATTTGGAGGGGACTCCTACGAGCAGTACTTC.